These 9 T cell receptor beta chains were sequenced from one sample in a study of shared clonotypes between healthy human individuals. Using immunoSEQ multiplex PCR, the repertoire was profiled, and TCRdb retains in-frame clones only, with some absent. Altogether some 470,000 clones are present, roughly four fifths being singletons, with the ten largest covering 10% to 15%. Sample: PBMCs. Source of these receptors: a woman in her 40s in good health. Some clones in this sample may be carry-over from other donors' samples.

The chain recombines TRBV19 with TRBJ2-1, with a possible D match to TRBD1 (6 bases). Germline assignment: CDR1 LNHDA and CDR2 SQIVND (reference sequence). The CDR3 runs 14 residues. Trimming left V 3 bases short and J 4 bases short, with 10 bases between. Here the CDR3 reads CASSMQGQYNEQFF. The CDR3, as DNA: TGTGCCAGTAGTATGCAGGGGCAGTACAATGAGCAGTTCTTC.

The chain carries TRBV19 and TRBJ2-2; 10 positions match TRBD1. This CDR3 region has 17 residues. V was pared by 3 bases and J by 2 bases, with 6 bases of the junction left unmatched. Germline values: CDR1 LNHDA, CDR2 SQIVND (reference sequence). CDR3 residues: CASSIGRTGGNTGELFF. CDR3 DNA: TGTGCCAGTAGTATCGGTAGGACAGGGGGTAACACCGGGGAGCTGTTTTTT.

This clone was detected a few times. This sequence joins TRBV21-1 and TRBJ1-2; TRBD1 is the table's D call and was not checked against the DNA. TRBV21-1 is annotated as a pseudogene. This CDR3 spans 19 amino acids. The CDR3 DNA sequence: TGTGCCAGCAGCAAACGGAAGCGAGGGACAGAACAACGCAACTATGGCTACACCTTC. It specifies CASSKRKRGTEQRNYGYTF.

The chain has TRBV6-1 and TRBJ1-6; D is uncertain. Germline CDR1 MNHNS, CDR2 SASEGT. V was pared by 6 bases and J by 10 bases, with 10 bases between. This CDR3 is built from 12 residues. CDR3 sequence: CASRGRGSPLHF. The DNA for the CDR3 is TGTGCCAGCAGAGGTCGTGGGTCACCCCTCCACTTT.

CDR3 loop: CASSHGLAETYEQYF. The CDR3 coding sequence is TGTGCCAGCAGTCATGGACTAGCGGAGACCTACGAGCAGTACTTC. This chain links TRBV6-6 with TRBJ2-7, with 10 bases that match TRBD2. Germline V gene sequence: CDR1 MNHNY, CDR2 SVGAGI (reference sequence). The CDR3 spans 15 residues. The V segment lost 5 bases and the J segment 2 bases; nucleotides outside the gene matches: 6.

The rearrangement links TRBV29-1 to TRBJ2-1; 13 bases map to TRBD2. The CDR3 is 16 amino acids. CDR1 is SQVTM, CDR2 ANQGSEA, per germline. V lost 4 bases and J lost 2; bases outside the gene matches: 5. The CDR3 sequence: CSVVLAGGIPYNEQFF. CDR3 sequence (DNA): TGCAGCGTTGTACTAGCGGGAGGGATACCCTACAATGAGCAGTTCTTC.

The chain combines TRBV2 with TRBJ1-1; unclear D gene. Trimming shortened V by 7 bases and J by 5 bases, and 11 bases separated the two germline ends. The CDR3 extends over 12 amino acids. Germline V gives CDR1 SNHLY, CDR2 FYNNEI. The CDR3 DNA is TGTGCCAGCAATTTCTCGCGTACTGAAGCTTTCTTT. Protein product: CASNFSRTEAFF.

This clone turned up a few times. The chain combines TRBV7-3 with TRBJ2-7; 10 nucleotides align to TRBD1. V gave up 4 bases and J gave up 6 bases; unmatched junction bases: 6. Looked up from germline, CDR1 is SGHTA and CDR2 is FQGTGA. The CDR3 runs 14 residues. CDR3 in amino acids: CASSSGQGGVEQYF. The CDR3 nucleotides are TGTGCCAGCAGCTCCGGACAGGGGGGCGTCGAGCAGTACTTC.

In DNA form, the CDR3 reads TGCAGCGCCAAGACAGGGGGACAGCCCCAGCATTTT. This encodes CSAKTGGQPQHF. This rearrangement joins TRBV29-1 to TRBJ1-5; 9 nucleotides line up with TRBD1. V shed 7 bases and J 7 bases; nucleotides not matched to a gene: 5. In germline, CDR1 is SQVTM, CDR2 ANQGSEA. The CDR3 has 12 amino acids.